A selection of T cell receptor beta chains follows, all from one sample in a study of lymphopenia after photon versus proton radiotherapy. The table came from immunoSEQ multiplex PCR; TCRdb's copy has only in-frame clones and leaves some out. The table has 40,000 or so clones, roughly nine tenths seen once. The sequences come from peripheral blood, collected from a patient treated with photon-based radiotherapy. The receptor source for this set is a man between 60 and 70 years old with cholangiocarcinoma. CDR3s include the opening cysteine and the closing phenylalanine or tryptophan. Fields, in order: J gene, D gene, V gene, clone size, CDR3 DNA, CDR3 protein. A D gene is named only where the DNA matches it firmly. Rows may omit the clone size; those that give it use once, few, many or a size class.

J gene: TRBJ2-1
D gene: NA
V gene: TRBV5-5
clone size: NA
CDR3 DNA: TGTGCCAGCAGCTTGGAGGTGTGGCTTTACAATGAGCAGTTCTTC
CDR3 protein: CASSLEVWLYNEQFF

J gene: TRBJ1-1
D gene: NA
V gene: TRBV4-3
clone size: NA
CDR3 DNA: TGCGCCAGCAGCCAAGATTGGGGCACTGAAGCTTTCTTT
CDR3 protein: CASSQDWGTEAFF

J gene: TRBJ1-1
D gene: NA
V gene: TRBV18
clone size: NA
CDR3 DNA: TGTGCCAGCTCCTCCCGTCAGAACACTGAAGCTTTCTTT
CDR3 protein: CASSSRQNTEAFF

J gene: TRBJ2-7
D gene: NA
V gene: TRBV15
clone size: NA
CDR3 DNA: TGTGCCACCAGCAGAGATCCGGGGGCCGCTACCTACGAGCAGTACTTC
CDR3 protein: CATSRDPGAATYEQYF

J gene: TRBJ2-1
D gene: NA
V gene: TRBV19
clone size: NA
CDR3 DNA: TGTGCCAGTAGTATCGCGGGGAGGAATGAGCAGTTCTTC
CDR3 protein: CASSIAGRNEQFF

J gene: TRBJ2-7
D gene: NA
V gene: TRBV5-5
clone size: NA
CDR3 DNA: TGTGCCAGCAGCTCAGCCGGGATAGCCGCCTACGAGCAGTACTTC
CDR3 protein: CASSSAGIAAYEQYF

J gene: TRBJ2-3
D gene: NA
V gene: TRBV5-1
clone size: NA
CDR3 DNA: TGCGCCAGCACTCCTTTTATCGGTAGCACAGATACGCAGTATTTT
CDR3 protein: CASTPFIGSTDTQYF

J gene: TRBJ2-5
D gene: TRBD2
V gene: TRBV27
clone size: NA
CDR3 DNA: TGTGCCAGCAGTTTACTAGCGGGACCCCAAGAGACCCAGTACTTC
CDR3 protein: CASSLLAGPQETQYF

J gene: TRBJ2-7
D gene: TRBD1
V gene: TRBV6-6
clone size: NA
CDR3 DNA: TGTGCCAGCAGCCGGGACAGAGAATACGAGCAGTACTTC
CDR3 protein: CASSRDREYEQYF

J gene: TRBJ2-3
D gene: TRBD2
V gene: TRBV6-6
clone size: NA
CDR3 DNA: TGTGCCAGCAGTTACCTGGGCGGGGGAACAGATACGCAGTATTTT
CDR3 protein: CASSYLGGGTDTQYF

J gene: TRBJ1-5
D gene: TRBD1
V gene: TRBV10-1
clone size: few
CDR3 DNA: TGCGCCAGCACGAAAACAGGGGAAGCGAATCAGCCCCAGCATTTT
CDR3 protein: CASTKTGEANQPQHF